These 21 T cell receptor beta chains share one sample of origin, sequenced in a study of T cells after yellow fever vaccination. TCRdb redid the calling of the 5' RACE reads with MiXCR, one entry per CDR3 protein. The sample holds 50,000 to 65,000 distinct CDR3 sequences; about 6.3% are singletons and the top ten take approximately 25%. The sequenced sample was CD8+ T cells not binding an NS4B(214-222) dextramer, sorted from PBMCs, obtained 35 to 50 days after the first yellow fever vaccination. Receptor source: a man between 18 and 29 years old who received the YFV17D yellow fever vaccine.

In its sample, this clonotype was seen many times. The CDR3 spells CATSRGDGTYEQYV. Written as DNA, the CDR3 is TGTGCCACCAGCCGCGGGGACGGTACCTACGAGCAGTACGTC. V gene TRBV15 combines with J gene TRBJ2-7; D might be TRBD2 (6 bases). V lost 5 bases and J 2 bases, leaving 13 bases between the germline ends. The CDR3 extends over 14 amino acids. Germline V lookup: CDR1 LNHNV, CDR2 YYDKDF (reference sequence).

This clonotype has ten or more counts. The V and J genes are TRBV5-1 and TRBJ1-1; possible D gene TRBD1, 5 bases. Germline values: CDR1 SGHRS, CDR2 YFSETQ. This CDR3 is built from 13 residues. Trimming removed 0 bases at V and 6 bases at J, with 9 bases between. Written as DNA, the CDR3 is TGCGCCAGCAGCTTGGTGGGGGGACCTGAAGCTTTCTTT. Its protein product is CASSLVGGPEAFF. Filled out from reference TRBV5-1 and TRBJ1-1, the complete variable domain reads KAGVTQTPRYLIKTRGQQVTLSCSPISGHRSVSWYQQTPGQGLQFLFEYFSETQRNKGNFPGRFSGRQFSNSRSEMNVSTLELGDSALYLCASSLVGGPEAFFGQGTRLTVV.

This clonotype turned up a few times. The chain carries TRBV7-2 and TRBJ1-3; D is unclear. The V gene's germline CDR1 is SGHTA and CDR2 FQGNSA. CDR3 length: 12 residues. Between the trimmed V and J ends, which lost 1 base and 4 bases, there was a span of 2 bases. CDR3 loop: CASSLVGNTIYF. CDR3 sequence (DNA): TGTGCCAGCAGCTTAGTCGGAAACACCATATATTTT.

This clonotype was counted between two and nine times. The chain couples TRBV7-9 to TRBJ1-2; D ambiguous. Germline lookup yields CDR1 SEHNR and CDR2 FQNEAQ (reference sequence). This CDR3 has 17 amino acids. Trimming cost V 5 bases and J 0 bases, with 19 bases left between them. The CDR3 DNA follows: TGTGCCAGCAGCGAAGCGAGGGCCCGATCATCTAACTATGGCTACACCTTC. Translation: CASSEARARSSNYGYTF.

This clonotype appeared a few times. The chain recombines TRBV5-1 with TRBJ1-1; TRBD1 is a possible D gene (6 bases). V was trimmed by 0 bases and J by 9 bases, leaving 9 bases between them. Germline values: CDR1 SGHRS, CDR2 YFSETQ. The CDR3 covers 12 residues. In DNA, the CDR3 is TGCGCCAGCAGCTTGGCACAGGGAAAAGCTTTCTTT. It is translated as CASSLAQGKAFF.

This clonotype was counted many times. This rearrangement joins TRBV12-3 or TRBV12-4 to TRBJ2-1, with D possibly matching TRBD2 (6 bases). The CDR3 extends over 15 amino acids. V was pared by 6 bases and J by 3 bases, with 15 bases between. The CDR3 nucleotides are TGTGCCAGCAGGACGGGAGCCGGCAGCTACAATGAGCAGTTCTTC. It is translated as CASRTGAGSYNEQFF.

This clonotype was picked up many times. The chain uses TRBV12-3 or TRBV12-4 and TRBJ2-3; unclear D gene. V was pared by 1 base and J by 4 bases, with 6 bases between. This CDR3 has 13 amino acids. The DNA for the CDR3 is TGTGCCAGCAGTTTAGGTTGGGCAGATACGCAGTATTTT. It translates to CASSLGWADTQYF.

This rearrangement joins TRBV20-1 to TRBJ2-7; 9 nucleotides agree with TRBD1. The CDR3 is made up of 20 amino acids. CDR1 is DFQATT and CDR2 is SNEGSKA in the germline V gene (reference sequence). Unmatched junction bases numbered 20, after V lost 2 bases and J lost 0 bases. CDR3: CSARRPLTGTGHRSSYEQYF. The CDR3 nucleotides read TGCAGTGCTAGAAGGCCCCTGACCGGGACAGGGCATAGGAGCTCCTACGAGCAGTACTTC.

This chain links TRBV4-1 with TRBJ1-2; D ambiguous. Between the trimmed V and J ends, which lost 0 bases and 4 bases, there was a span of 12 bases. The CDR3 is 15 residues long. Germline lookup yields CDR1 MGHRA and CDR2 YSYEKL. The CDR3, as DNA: TGCGCCAGCAGCCAAGAAGCGGCCTTCAGCTATGGCTACACCTTC. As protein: CASSQEAAFSYGYTF.

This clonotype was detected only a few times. The CDR3 nucleotides are TGTGCCAGCAGTATCCTTTGGGGGGCTGGTGAAAAACTGTTTTTT. Translated, it gives CASSILWGAGEKLFF. The V call is TRBV25-1, the J call TRBJ1-4, with D maybe TRBD1 (6 bases). V was pared by 5 bases and J by 7 bases, with 17 bases between. The germline CDR1 and CDR2 sequences are MGHDK and SYGVNS. The CDR3 covers 15 residues.

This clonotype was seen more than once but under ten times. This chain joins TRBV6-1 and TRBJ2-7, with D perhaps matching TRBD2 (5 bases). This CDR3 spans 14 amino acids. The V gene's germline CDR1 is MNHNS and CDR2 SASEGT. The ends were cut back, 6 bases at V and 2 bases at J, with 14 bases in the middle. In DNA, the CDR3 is TGTGCCAGCAGCTCTTTGAGGGCAGCCTACGAGCAGTACTTC. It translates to CASSSLRAAYEQYF.

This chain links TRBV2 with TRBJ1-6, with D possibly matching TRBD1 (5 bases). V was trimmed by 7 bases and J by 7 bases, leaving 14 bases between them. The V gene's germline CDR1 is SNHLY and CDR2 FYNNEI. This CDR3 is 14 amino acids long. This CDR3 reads CASTEIEGNSPLHF. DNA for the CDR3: TGTGCCAGCACCGAGATAGAGGGGAATTCACCCCTCCACTTT.

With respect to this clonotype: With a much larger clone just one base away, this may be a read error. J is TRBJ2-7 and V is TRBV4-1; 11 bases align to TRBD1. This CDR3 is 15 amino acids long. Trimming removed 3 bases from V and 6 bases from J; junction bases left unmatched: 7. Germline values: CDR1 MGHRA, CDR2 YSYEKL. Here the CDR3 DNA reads TGCGCCAGCAGCCACGCCCCGGGGACAGGGGGCGAGCAGTACGTC. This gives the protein CASSHAPGTGGEQYV.

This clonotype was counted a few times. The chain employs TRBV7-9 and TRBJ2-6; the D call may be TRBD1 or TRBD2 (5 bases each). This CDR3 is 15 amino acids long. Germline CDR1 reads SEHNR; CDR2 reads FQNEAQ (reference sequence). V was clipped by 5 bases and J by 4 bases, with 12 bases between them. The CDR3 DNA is TGTGCCAGCAGCGCGTCGGGGCCCGGGGCCAACGTCCTGACTTTC. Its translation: CASSASGPGANVLTF.

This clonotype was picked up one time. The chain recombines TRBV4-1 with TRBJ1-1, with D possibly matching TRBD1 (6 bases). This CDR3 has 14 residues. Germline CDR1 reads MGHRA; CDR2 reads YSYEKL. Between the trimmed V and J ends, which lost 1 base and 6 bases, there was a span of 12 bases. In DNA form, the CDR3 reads TGCGCCAGCAGCCAAGTATACAGGGCGTCTGAAGCTTTCTTT. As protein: CASSQVYRASEAFF.

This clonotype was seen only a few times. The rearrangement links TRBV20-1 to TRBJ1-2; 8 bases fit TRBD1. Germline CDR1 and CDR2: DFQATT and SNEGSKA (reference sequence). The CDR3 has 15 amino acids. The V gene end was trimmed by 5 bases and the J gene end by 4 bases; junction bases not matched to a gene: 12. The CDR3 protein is CSAVLGQGVLYGYTF. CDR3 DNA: TGCAGTGCTGTACTAGGACAGGGTGTACTCTATGGCTACACCTTC.

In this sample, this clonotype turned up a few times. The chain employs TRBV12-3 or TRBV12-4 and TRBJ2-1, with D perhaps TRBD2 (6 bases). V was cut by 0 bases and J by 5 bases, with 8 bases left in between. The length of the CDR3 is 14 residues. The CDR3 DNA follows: TGTGCCAGCAGTTTAGCGGGGGGACACAATGAGCAGTTCTTC. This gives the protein CASSLAGGHNEQFF.

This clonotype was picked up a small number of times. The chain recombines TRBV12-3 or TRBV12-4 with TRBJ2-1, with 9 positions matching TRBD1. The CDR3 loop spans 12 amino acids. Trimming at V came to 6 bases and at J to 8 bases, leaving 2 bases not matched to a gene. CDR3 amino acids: CASRDRGHEQFF. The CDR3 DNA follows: TGTGCCAGCAGGGACAGGGGACATGAGCAGTTCTTC.

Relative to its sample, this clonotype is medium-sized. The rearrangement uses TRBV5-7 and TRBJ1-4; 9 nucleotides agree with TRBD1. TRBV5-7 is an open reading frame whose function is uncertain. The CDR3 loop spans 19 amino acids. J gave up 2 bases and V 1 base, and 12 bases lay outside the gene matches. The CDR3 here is CASSLQGQGLFGTNEKLFF. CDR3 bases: TGTGCCAGCAGCTTGCAAGGACAGGGGCTCTTCGGCACTAATGAAAAACTGTTTTTT.

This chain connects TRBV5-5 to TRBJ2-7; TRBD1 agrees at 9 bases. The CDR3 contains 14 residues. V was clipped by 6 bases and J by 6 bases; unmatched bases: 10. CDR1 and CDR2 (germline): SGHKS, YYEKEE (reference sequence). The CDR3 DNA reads TGTGCCAGCATGTTGTGGACAGGGGCCCTCGAGCAGTACGTC. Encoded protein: CASMLWTGALEQYV.

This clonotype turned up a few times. Here the CDR3 reads CASSYSDRDNEQFF. CDR3 coding DNA: TGTGCCAGCAGCTATTCGGACAGGGACAATGAGCAGTTCTTC. The genes are TRBV5-4 and TRBJ2-1; 8 bases are shared with TRBD1. Germline V gene lookup returns CDR1 SGHNT and CDR2 YYREEE (reference sequence). This CDR3 comprises 14 residues. With 3 bases clipped from V and 5 bases from J, the junction kept 4 bases outside the gene matches.